This T cell receptor (beta chain) was identified during a study of T cell responses to AZD1222 COVID-19 vaccine. The study's findings and limits: The sample set comprised mostly white British donors with more females, and clonal diversity was possibly underestimated.

In this sample, this clone turned up a few times. Its target is not known. The data were produced by immunoSEQ multiplex PCR, yet TCRdb's version contains in-frame clones alone and is incomplete. In the table there are some 120,000 clones, around 85% of which are singletons. V lost 4 bases, J lost 3 bases, and 10 bases lay in between. The germline CDR1 and CDR2 sequences are SGHNT and YYREEE (reference sequence). This CDR3 region has 13 residues. The chain joins TRBV5-4 to TRBJ1-1, with unresolved D. This material consisted of peripheral blood, taken 28 days after the second AZD1222 dose. This TCR was recovered from an adult who received the AZD1222 COVID-19 vaccine. The CDR3 protein is CASSVERDTEAFF. The CDR3 DNA is TGTGCCAGCAGCGTGGAGAGGGACACTGAAGCTTTCTTT.